These T cell receptor beta chains were read from a single sample in a study of T cell repertoires in cytomegalovirus infection. These receptors are not linked to any known antigen. TCRdb ran MiXCR on the reads and lists one entry per CDR3 protein. Among tens of thousands of distinct CDR3 sequences listed, 20% to 25% were seen once. Sequenced sample: PBMCs, sequenced either directly or after in vitro stimulation (not recorded which). Receptors originate from a human donor in good health (CMV status not recorded). Some clones in this sample may be carry-over from other donors' samples. CDR3s include the opening cysteine and the closing phenylalanine or tryptophan. D genes are given only for firm matches. Where a row states a size, it is once, few, many or the class of an expanded clone; other rows omit it.

V	J	D	size	CDR3	DNA
TRBV20-1	TRBJ2-3	.	few	CSASRESFTDTQYF	TGCAGTGCGAGTAGGGAAAGCTTCACAGATACGCAGTATTTT
TRBV7-8	TRBJ2-2	TRBD1	many	CASSLVSGTGGTGELFF	TGTGCCAGCAGCTTAGTATCTGGGACAGGGGGTACCGGGGAGCTGTTTTTT
TRBV7-2	TRBJ2-1	.	few	CASSLIAPMGVNEQFF	TGTGCCAGCAGCTTAATCGCCCCCATGGGAGTGAATGAGCAGTTCTTC
TRBV5-1	TRBJ2-3	TRBD2	.	CASSFKTGTSGSGTQYF	TGCGCCAGCAGCTTTAAGACCGGGACTAGCGGGAGTGGTACGCAGTATTTT
TRBV6-1	TRBJ2-3	TRBD2	.	CASSRGLASTDTQYF	TGTGCCAGCAGCCGTGGACTAGCTAGCACAGATACGCAGTATTTT
TRBV7-2	TRBJ2-3	.	.	CASSLVGPKGDTQYF	TGTGCCAGCAGCTTAGTAGGACCTAAGGGGGATACGCAGTATTTT
TRBV11-3	TRBJ2-1	TRBD2	.	CASSLGDSGSGEQFF	TGTGCCAGCAGCTTAGGCGATAGCGGGAGCGGAGAGCAGTTCTTC
TRBV7-2	TRBJ2-3	TRBD1	.	CAGARDREDLNTQYF	TGTGCCGGCGCGCGGGACAGGGAAGACCTTAATACGCAGTATTTT
TRBV6-2/TRBV6-3	TRBJ2-5	TRBD2	few	CASSYFTSGKGETQYF	TGTGCCAGCAGCTACTTTACTAGCGGGAAGGGGGAGACCCAGTACTTC
TRBV7-2	TRBJ1-4	.	few	CASSHGGGGEKLFF	TGTGCCAGCAGCCACGGGGGGGGAGGTGAAAAACTGTTTTTT
TRBV5-6	TRBJ1-1	.	few	CASSLIKLGGGTEAFF	TGTGCCAGCAGCCTCATCAAACTAGGGGGAGGCACTGAAGCTTTCTTT
TRBV30	TRBJ2-5	TRBD1	.	CAGRDRGETQYF	TGTGCCGGCCGGGACAGGGGAGAGACCCAGTACTTC
TRBV14	TRBJ1-2	TRBD1	.	CASSPDRGGYTF	TGTGCCAGCAGCCCGGACAGGGGAGGCTACACCTTC
TRBV9	TRBJ2-5	.	.	CASSVAGLLETQYF	TGTGCCAGCAGCGTAGCCGGGCTGTTGGAGACCCAGTACTTC
TRBV30	TRBJ2-3	.	few	CAWAWYSASTDTQYF	TGTGCCTGGGCCTGGTACTCGGCTAGCACAGATACGCAGTATTTT
TRBV5-1	TRBJ1-1	.	.	CASSLDMNTEAFF	TGCGCCAGCAGCTTGGACATGAACACTGAAGCTTTCTTT
TRBV28	TRBJ2-7	TRBD2	.	CASGTSGRAGFQYF	TGTGCCAGCGGGACTAGCGGGAGGGCCGGTTTTCAGTACTTC
TRBV4-1	TRBJ2-3	TRBD1	few	CASSQPGQGSDTQYF	TGCGCCAGCAGCCAGCCGGGACAGGGTTCGGATACGCAGTATTTT
TRBV7-9	TRBJ1-1	.	many	CASSLDVSAGWAEAFF	TGTGCCAGCAGCTTAGATGTTTCGGCAGGTTGGGCTGAAGCTTTCTTT
TRBV6-2/TRBV6-3	TRBJ2-2	.	.	CASSLEGSIGELFF	TGTGCCAGCAGTTTAGAGGGCTCCATAGGGGAGCTGTTTTTT
TRBV20-1	TRBJ1-5	TRBD1	few	CSASQTGTGNQPQHF	TGCAGTGCGTCCCAGACCGGGACAGGGAATCAGCCCCAGCATTTT
TRBV5-1	TRBJ2-1	TRBD2	.	CASRPPRTSIHEQFF	TGCGCCAGCAGACCACCTCGGACTAGCATCCATGAGCAGTTCTTC
TRBV11-2	TRBJ1-1	TRBD1	.	CASRLTGANTEAFF	TGTGCCAGCAGGTTGACAGGGGCGAACACTGAAGCTTTCTTT
TRBV7-2	TRBJ1-1	.	many	CASSYGRSSTEAFF	TGTGCCAGCAGCTACGGACGTAGTTCAACTGAAGCTTTCTTT
TRBV20-1	TRBJ1-2	.	.	CSASVRGRGVSNYGYTF	TGCAGTGCTAGTGTAAGGGGCAGGGGCGTTTCTAACTATGGCTACACCTTC
TRBV28	TRBJ2-3	TRBD2	.	CASSFKIAGGKDTQYF	TGTGCCAGCAGTTTTAAGATAGCGGGAGGGAAAGATACGCAGTATTTT
TRBV7-9	TRBJ2-1	.	few	CASSSFTSLEQFF	TGTGCCAGCAGCTCCTTTACTAGCCTCGAGCAGTTCTTC
TRBV3-1	TRBJ1-4	.	.	CASSQEWELFF	TGTGCCAGCAGCCAAGAGTGGGAACTGTTTTTT
TRBV4-3	TRBJ2-1	.	.	CASSRVVPSDEQFF	TGCGCCAGCAGCCGAGTTGTTCCCTCCGATGAGCAGTTCTTC
TRBV7-9	TRBJ2-3	.	.	CASSTIEGSTDTQYF	TGTGCCAGCAGCACCATAGAGGGAAGCACAGATACGCAGTATTTT
TRBV18	TRBJ2-1	.	few	CASSQNSGPRHEQFF	TGTGCCAGCTCCCAGAACAGCGGGCCGCGTCATGAGCAGTTCTTC
TRBV14	TRBJ2-7	TRBD2	.	CASSRLGLAGGPQQYF	TGTGCCAGCAGCCGACTCGGACTAGCGGGAGGACCGCAGCAGTACTTC
TRBV27	TRBJ2-1	TRBD1	.	CASSLTRGQNEQFF	TGTGCCAGCAGTTTAACGAGGGGGCAAAATGAGCAGTTCTTC
TRBV7-2	TRBJ2-2	TRBD1	many	CASSQGDGITGELFF	TGTGCCAGCAGCCAGGGGGACGGAATAACCGGGGAGCTGTTTTTT
TRBV18	TRBJ2-1	TRBD2	few	CASSPRRPTGLYNEQFF	TGTGCCAGCTCACCACGGCGCCCAACGGGACTATACAATGAGCAGTTCTTC
TRBV6-5	TRBJ2-2	TRBD2	few	CASKRTSGRVDTGELFF	TGTGCCAGCAAGAGGACTAGCGGGAGGGTGGACACCGGGGAGCTGTTTTTT
TRBV11-2	TRBJ2-1	.	many	CASSLPTYNEQFF	TGTGCCAGCAGCCTACCCACCTACAATGAGCAGTTCTTC
TRBV5-1	TRBJ2-1	.	many	CASRVWTNNEQFF	TGCGCCAGCAGAGTCTGGACTAACAATGAGCAGTTCTTC
TRBV4-1	TRBJ1-1	.	.	CASSPDDRPWEVAFF	TGCGCCAGCAGCCCAGACGACAGGCCCTGGGAGGTAGCTTTCTTT
TRBV12-3/TRBV12-4	TRBJ2-5	.	few	CASSLGVFGETQYF	TGTGCCAGCAGTTTGGGAGTTTTCGGAGAGACCCAGTACTTC
TRBV12-3/TRBV12-4	TRBJ2-3	TRBD2	many	CASSLGLAGSTDTQYF	TGTGCCAGCAGTTTGGGACTAGCGGGAAGCACAGATACGCAGTATTTT
TRBV19	TRBJ2-2	TRBD1	.	CASSAQGAGELFF	TGTGCCAGTAGTGCACAGGGGGCCGGGGAGCTGTTTTTT
TRBV12-3/TRBV12-4	TRBJ2-2	TRBD2	few	CASSLRLAGGPWTGELFF	TGTGCCAGCAGTTTGAGGCTAGCGGGAGGGCCTTGGACCGGGGAGCTGTTTTTT
TRBV29-1	TRBJ2-5	TRBD2	many	CSVVGAGAGETQYF	TGCAGCGTTGTAGGAGCGGGAGCGGGGGAGACCCAGTACTTC
TRBV12-3/TRBV12-4	TRBJ1-4	.	few	CASSLAYNEKLFF	TGTGCCAGCTCGTTGGCTTATAATGAAAAACTGTTTTTT
TRBV20-1	TRBJ2-2	TRBD2	.	CSATGLAGGPGELFF	TGCAGTGCTACCGGACTAGCGGGAGGGCCGGGGGAGCTGTTTTTT
TRBV19	TRBJ1-5	.	.	CASRGGNSNQPQHF	TGTGCCAGTAGGGGGGGGAATAGCAATCAGCCCCAGCATTTT
TRBV7-2	TRBJ2-4	TRBD2	many	CASSSGLAGGTNIQYF	TGTGCCAGCAGCTCGGGACTAGCGGGAGGCACAAACATTCAGTACTTC
TRBV27	TRBJ1-6	TRBD1	many	CASTQGAVGSPLHF	TGTGCCAGCACCCAGGGGGCTGTGGGTTCACCCCTCCACTTT
TRBV5-5	TRBJ2-1	TRBD2	many	CASSLTGASGTNEQFF	TGTGCCAGCAGCTTGACTGGGGCTAGCGGGACCAATGAGCAGTTCTTC
TRBV24-1	TRBJ2-3	TRBD2	few	CATSDSMGGPGDTQYF	TGTGCCACCAGTGATTCGATGGGAGGGCCGGGAGATACGCAGTATTTT
TRBV10-3	TRBJ2-6	TRBD1	.	CAISGDSPSGANVLTF	TGTGCCATCAGTGGGGACAGCCCTTCTGGGGCCAACGTCCTGACTTTC
TRBV5-1	TRBJ1-1	TRBD1	few	CASSFGDRGPTGF	TGCGCCAGCAGCTTCGGAGACAGGGGGCCCACGGGCTTT
TRBV5-1	TRBJ1-6	.	.	CASSLDRESSPLHF	TGCGCCAGCAGCTTGGACAGGGAAAGTTCACCCCTCCACTTT
TRBV7-2	TRBJ1-4	.	.	CASSLEPDTNEKLFF	TGTGCCAGCAGCTTGGAGCCAGACACTAATGAAAAACTGTTTTTT